This T cell receptor beta chain was profiled in a study of response to subunit inactivated influenza vaccine. This clonotype was detected ten times or more. The antigen remains undetermined. In TCRdb, the RT-PCR reads were re-called with MiXCR into one record per CDR3 protein. The table has approximately 170,000 distinct CDR3 sequences, 13% to 15% seen once. Findings of the study overall: T cells newly recruited by each seasonal influenza vaccination are few, the authors suggested.

This CDR3 spans 16 amino acids. Trimming cost V 4 bases and J 0 bases, with 13 bases left between them. CDR1 is SNHLY, CDR2 FYNNEI, per germline. The V and J genes are TRBV2 and TRBJ2-1; weak D call: TRBD1 (7 bases). The clonotype was recovered from a man aged 45-65 years who received an inactivated influenza vaccine. The sample in question was CD8+ T cells sorted from PBMCs, obtained around 5 days after vaccination. CDR3 loop: CASSAQGGLSYNEQFF. CDR3 nucleotides: TGTGCCAGCAGTGCTCAGGGGGGTCTCTCCTACAATGAGCAGTTCTTC.